Listed here are 18 T cell receptor beta chains from one sample, sequenced in a study of blood T cell repertoires in COVID-19. Assay used: immunoSEQ multiplex PCR; TCRdb lists only in-frame clones, some missing. This table has 150,000 to 200,000 clones, 90% appearing once. Sequencing was carried out using peripheral blood. The receptors here all came from a man between 60 and 75 years old with active or convalescent COVID-19.

The chain joins TRBV27 to TRBJ1-6; the D is unclear. The CDR3 sequence is 15 residues long. Germline loops: CDR1 MNHEY, CDR2 SMNVEV (reference sequence). The V end was cut by 2 bases, the J end by 7 bases, with 12 bases between. The CDR3 nucleotides are TGTGCCAGCAGTTTACTAAACCCCCGCAATTCACCCCTCCACTTT. It specifies CASSLLNPRNSPLHF.

The CDR3 nucleotides read TGTGCCAGCAGCCGTAACCTTTTCGGGTCCCAAACCTACGAGCAGTACTTC. Its translation is CASSRNLFGSQTYEQYF. The V and J genes are TRBV3-1 (or the pseudogene TRBV3-2) and TRBJ2-7, with D unresolved. The CDR3 length is 17 residues. CDR1 and CDR2 from the germline V gene are LGHDT and YNNKEL (reference sequence). V was clipped by 4 bases and J by 2 bases, with 21 bases between them.

The CDR3 DNA sequence: TGCGCCAGCAGCCAAGCTCCCACAGGTTATGGTGGCTACACCTTC. It encodes CASSQAPTGYGGYTF. The V and J genes are TRBV4-1 and TRBJ1-2; possibly TRBD1 for D (5 bases). The V end was cut by 1 base, the J end by 7 bases, with 16 bases between. This CDR3 is built from 15 residues. Germline CDR1 is MGHRA and CDR2 is YSYEKL.

This chain joins TRBV11-3 and TRBJ2-7; TRBD1 matches 8 bases. The CDR3 length is 13 residues. The V gene end was trimmed by 6 bases and the J gene end by 5 bases; junction bases not matched to a gene: 6. CDR1 is SGHNT, CDR2 YENEEA, per germline. Here the CDR3 DNA reads TGTGCCAGCAGATGGACAGGGTGCCACGAGCAGTACTTC. It translates to CASRWTGCHEQYF.

This sequence joins TRBV5-6 and TRBJ1-2; no firm D call. V was shortened by 4 bases and J by 4 bases, with 14 bases between the two germline ends. CDR3 length: 14 residues. CDR1 is SGHDT, CDR2 YYEEEE, per germline. CDR3: CASSPPYTTYGYTF. The CDR3 nucleotides read TGTGCCAGCAGCCCCCCCTATACCACCTATGGCTACACCTTC.

The chain links TRBV19 to TRBJ1-2, with 8 positions matching TRBD1. The CDR3 length is 14 residues. With 4 bases clipped from V and 8 bases from J, the junction kept 9 bases outside the gene matches. Germline-derived CDR1 and CDR2 are LNHDA and SQIVND (reference sequence). CDR3 region: CASSTPDRGYGYTF. DNA of the CDR3: TGTGCCAGTAGTACACCCGACAGGGGCTACGGCTACACCTTC. The variable domain in full, with the rest retrieved from reference TRBV19 and TRBJ1-2, is DGGITQSPKYLFRKEGQNVTLSCEQNLNHDAMYWYRQDPGQGLRLIYYSQIVNDFQKGDIAEGYSVSREKKESFPLTVTSAQKNPTAFYLCASSTPDRGYGYTFGSGTRLTVV.

CDR3 bases: TGTGCCAGCAGCTTAGCCAGGGTCACTGAAGCTTTCTTT. Its translation is CASSLARVTEAFF. The chain carries TRBV11-2 and TRBJ1-1; TRBD1 is a possible D gene (5 bases). V was shortened by 1 base and J by 4 bases, with 7 bases between the two germline ends. CDR3 length equals 13 residues. CDR1 is SGHAT and CDR2 is FQNNGV in the germline V gene.

This chain uses TRBV29-1 with TRBJ2-7; 7 nucleotides match TRBD2. Germline lookup yields CDR1 SQVTM and CDR2 ANQGSEA. CDR3 size: 14 residues. The V gene end was trimmed by 6 bases and the J gene end by 3 bases; junction bases not matched to a gene: 11. In DNA, the CDR3 is TGCAGCGTAACTAGCGATGATAAGGTCTACGAGCAGTACTTC. Amino acid sequence: CSVTSDDKVYEQYF.

The chain combines TRBV7-6 with TRBJ2-3, with 12 bases that match TRBD1. This CDR3 contains 18 residues. V was pared by 1 base and J by 3 bases, with 8 bases of the junction left unmatched. Germline V lookup: CDR1 SGHVS, CDR2 FNYEAQ. CDR3 amino acids: CASSLGPGTGGGTDTQYF. CDR3 coding DNA: TGTGCCAGCAGCTTAGGCCCCGGGACAGGGGGCGGAACAGATACGCAGTATTTT.

This chain joins TRBV7-7 and TRBJ2-1, with TRBD2 matching 7 bases. Losses at the gene ends were 1 base for V and 6 bases for J; bases not matched to a gene: 9. The germline gives CDR1 SSHAT, CDR2 FNYEAQ (reference sequence). This CDR3 is built from 16 residues. CDR3 residues: CASSLGVPTSTNEQFF. In nucleotides, the CDR3 is TGTGCCAGCAGCTTAGGTGTTCCGACTAGCACCAATGAGCAGTTCTTC.

The rearrangement joins TRBV10-3 to TRBJ2-2; 10 positions agree with TRBD1. V dropped 2 bases and J dropped 7; count of bases not matched to a gene: 4. The CDR3 length is 15 residues. Germline-derived CDR1 and CDR2 are ENHRY and SYGVKD. The CDR3 DNA sequence: TGTGCCATCAGTGAGCCGGACAGGGGGTTCGGGGAGCTGTTTTTT. Its translation: CAISEPDRGFGELFF.

V is TRBV3-1 (or the pseudogene TRBV3-2) and J is TRBJ2-1; D remains unclear. The CDR3 is 13 residues long. The V end was cut by 2 bases, the J end by 9 bases, with 11 bases between. The germline gives CDR1 LGHDT, CDR2 YNNKEL (reference sequence). The CDR3 DNA follows: TGTGCCAGCAGCCAATTAATAGCCGGTGAGCAGTTCTTC. Its translation is CASSQLIAGEQFF.

The V call is TRBV12-3 or TRBV12-4, the J call TRBJ2-7; maybe TRBD1 (6 bases). The V end lost 5 bases, the J end lost 6 bases, and 14 bases lay between the germline ends. The CDR3 covers 13 residues. CDR3 sequence reads: CASSLQGIGEQYF. The CDR3 nucleotides are TGTGCCAGCAGTCTTCAGGGGATTGGCGAGCAGTACTTC.

In nucleotides, the CDR3 is TGTGCCAGCAGCTCCGAGGTGGGGATCGGGGGCAATCAGCCCCAGCATTTT. Its translation: CASSSEVGIGGNQPQHF. The V and J genes are TRBV7-8 and TRBJ1-5; D gene unclear. From germline, CDR1 is SGHVS and CDR2 FQNEAQ. The length of the CDR3 is 17 residues. With 4 bases removed from V and 2 bases from J, the gap between germline ends came to 18 bases.

The CDR3 here is CASSIQTSGGRYNEQFF. CDR3 nucleotides: TGTGCCAGTAGTATTCAGACTAGCGGGGGCCGCTACAATGAGCAGTTCTTC. V is TRBV19 and J is TRBJ2-1; 12 bases map to TRBD2. With V trimmed by 3 bases and J by 3 bases, 6 bases remained unmatched. Per germline, CDR1 LNHDA and CDR2 SQIVND (reference sequence). The CDR3 is 17 residues long.

In the case of this clone: The germline gene is not matched at one end of the junction; a read error may be the cause. V is TRBV6-5 and J is TRBJ2-7; 9 bases align to TRBD2. This CDR3 has 15 amino acids. Germline V gene data show CDR1 as MNHEY and CDR2 as SVGAGI. CDR3 nucleotide sequence: TGTGCCAGCAGTTACTCATGGCGGGGGGGGTACGGGCAGTACTTC. This sequence encodes CASSYSWRGGYGQYF.

The rearrangement uses TRBV11-2 and TRBJ2-1, with TRBD2 matching 11 bases. The CDR3 totals 16 residues. V shed 3 bases and J 4 bases; nucleotides not matched to a gene: 5. Germline lookup yields CDR1 SGHAT and CDR2 FQNNGV. The CDR3 DNA reads as TGTGCCAGCAGCTTGGCGACTAGCGGGGTTTACAATGAGCAGTTCTTC. It is translated as CASSLATSGVYNEQFF.

The rearrangement joins TRBV18 to TRBJ2-1; weak D call: TRBD1 (5 bases). V was pared by 1 base and J by 2 bases, with 9 bases between. Germline V gene sequence: CDR1 KGHSH, CDR2 LQKENI. This CDR3 region has 15 residues. Written as DNA, the CDR3 is TGTGCCAGCTCACCACAGGACAACACCTACAATGAGCAGTTCTTC. It encodes CASSPQDNTYNEQFF. Using reference TRBV18 and TRBJ2-1 for the parts outside the CDR3, the full variable domain is NAGVMQNPRHLVRRRGQEARLRCSPMKGHSHVYWYRQLPEEGLKFMVYLQKENIIDESGMPKERFSAEFPKEGPSILRIQQVVRGDSAAYFCASSPQDNTYNEQFFGPGTRLTVL.